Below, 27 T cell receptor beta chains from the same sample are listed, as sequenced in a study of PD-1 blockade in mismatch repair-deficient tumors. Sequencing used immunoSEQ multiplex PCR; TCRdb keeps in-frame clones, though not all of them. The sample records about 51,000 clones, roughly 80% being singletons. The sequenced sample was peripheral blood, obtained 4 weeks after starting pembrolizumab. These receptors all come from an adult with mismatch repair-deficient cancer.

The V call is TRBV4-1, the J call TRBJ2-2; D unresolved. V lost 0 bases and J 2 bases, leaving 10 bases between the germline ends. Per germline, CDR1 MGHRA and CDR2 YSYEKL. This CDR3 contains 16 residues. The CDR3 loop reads CASSQEEISNTGELFF. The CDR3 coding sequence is TGCGCCAGCAGCCAAGAAGAAATTAGTAACACCGGGGAGCTGTTTTTT.

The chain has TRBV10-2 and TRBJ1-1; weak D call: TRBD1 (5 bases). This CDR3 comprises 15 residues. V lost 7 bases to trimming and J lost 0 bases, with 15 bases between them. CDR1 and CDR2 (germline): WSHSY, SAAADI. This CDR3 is CASTGWGTLNTEAFF. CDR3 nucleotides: TGCGCCAGCACTGGCTGGGGGACCCTGAACACTGAAGCTTTCTTT.

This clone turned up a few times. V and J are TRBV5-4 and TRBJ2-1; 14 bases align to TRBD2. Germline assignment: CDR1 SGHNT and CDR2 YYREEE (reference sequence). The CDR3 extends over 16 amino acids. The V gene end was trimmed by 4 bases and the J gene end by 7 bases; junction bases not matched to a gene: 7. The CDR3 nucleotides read TGTGCCAGCAGCCTACGGACTAGCGGGAGGAGGAATGAGCAGTTCTTC. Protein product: CASSLRTSGRRNEQFF.

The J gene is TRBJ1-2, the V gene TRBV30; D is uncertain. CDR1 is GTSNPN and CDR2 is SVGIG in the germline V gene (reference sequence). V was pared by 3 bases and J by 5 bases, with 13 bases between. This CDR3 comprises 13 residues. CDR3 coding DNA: TGTGCCTGGAGGTCGGGAGGGCCGTATGGCTACACCTTC. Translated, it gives CAWRSGGPYGYTF.

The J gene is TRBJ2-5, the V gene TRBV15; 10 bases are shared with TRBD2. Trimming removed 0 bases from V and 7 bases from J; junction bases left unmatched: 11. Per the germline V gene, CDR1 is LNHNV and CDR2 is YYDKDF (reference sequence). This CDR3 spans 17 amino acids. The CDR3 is CATSRDSPSGSEGTQYF. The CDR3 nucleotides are TGTGCCACCAGCAGAGATTCGCCTAGCGGGAGTGAGGGGACCCAGTACTTC.

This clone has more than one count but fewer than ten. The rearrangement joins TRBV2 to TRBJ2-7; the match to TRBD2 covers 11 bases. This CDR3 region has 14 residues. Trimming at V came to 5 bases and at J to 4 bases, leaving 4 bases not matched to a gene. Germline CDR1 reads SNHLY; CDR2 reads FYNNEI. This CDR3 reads CASSLAGGTYEQYF. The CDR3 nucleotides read TGTGCCAGCAGTTTAGCGGGAGGGACGTACGAGCAGTACTTC.

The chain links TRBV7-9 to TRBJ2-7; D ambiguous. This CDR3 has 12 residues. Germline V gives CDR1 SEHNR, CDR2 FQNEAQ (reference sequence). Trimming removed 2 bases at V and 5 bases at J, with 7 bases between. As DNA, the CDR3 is TGTGCCAGCAGCTTACCACCCCACGAGCAGTACTTC. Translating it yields CASSLPPHEQYF.

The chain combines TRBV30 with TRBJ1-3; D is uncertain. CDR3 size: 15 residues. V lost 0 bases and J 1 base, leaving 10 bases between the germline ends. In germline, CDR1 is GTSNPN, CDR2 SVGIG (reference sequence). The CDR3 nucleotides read TGTGCCTGGAGTGTAGGAGGTTCGTCTGGAAACACCATATATTTT. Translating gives CAWSVGGSSGNTIYF.

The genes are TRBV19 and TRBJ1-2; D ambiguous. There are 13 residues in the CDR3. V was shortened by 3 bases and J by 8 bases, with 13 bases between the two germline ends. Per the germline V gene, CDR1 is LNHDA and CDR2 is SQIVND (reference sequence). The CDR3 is CASSMGSVMGYTF. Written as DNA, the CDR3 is TGTGCCAGTAGTATGGGCAGCGTCATGGGCTACACCTTC.

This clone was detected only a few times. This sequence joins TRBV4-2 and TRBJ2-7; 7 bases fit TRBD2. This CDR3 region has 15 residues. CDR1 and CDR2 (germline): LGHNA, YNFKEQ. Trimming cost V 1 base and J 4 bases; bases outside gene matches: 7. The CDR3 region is CASSQGLAGVYEQYF. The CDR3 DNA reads TGTGCCAGCAGCCAAGGGCTCGCGGGAGTTTACGAGCAGTACTTC.

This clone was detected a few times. CDR3 region: CAISEGRRTQYF. Written as DNA, the CDR3 is TGTGCCATCAGTGAGGGACGGAGGACCCAGTACTTC. This rearrangement joins TRBV10-3 to TRBJ2-5; D uncertain. The CDR3 contains 12 residues. Per germline, CDR1 ENHRY and CDR2 SYGVKD. Trimming pared 2 bases from V and 7 bases from J, leaving 8 bases between.

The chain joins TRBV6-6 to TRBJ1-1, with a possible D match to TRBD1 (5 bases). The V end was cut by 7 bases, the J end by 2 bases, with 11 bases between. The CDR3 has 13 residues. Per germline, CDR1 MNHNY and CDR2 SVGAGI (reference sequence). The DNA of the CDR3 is TGTGCCAGCACCTGGGACCGAAACACTGAAGCTTTCTTT. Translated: CASTWDRNTEAFF.

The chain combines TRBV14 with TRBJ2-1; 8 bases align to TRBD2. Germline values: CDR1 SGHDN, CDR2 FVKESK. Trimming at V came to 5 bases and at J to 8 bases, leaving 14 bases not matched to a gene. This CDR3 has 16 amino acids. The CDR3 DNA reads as TGTGCCAGCAGCAGGTCCAGCGGGAGAATTTTGGATGAGCAGTTCTTC. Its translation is CASSRSSGRILDEQFF.

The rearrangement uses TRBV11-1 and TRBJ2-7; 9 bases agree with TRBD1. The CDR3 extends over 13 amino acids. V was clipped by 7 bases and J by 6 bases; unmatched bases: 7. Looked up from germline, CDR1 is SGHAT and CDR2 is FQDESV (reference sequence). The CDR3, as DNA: TGTGCCAGCAACCGGGACAGGGAGGGCGAGCAGTACTTC. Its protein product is CASNRDREGEQYF.

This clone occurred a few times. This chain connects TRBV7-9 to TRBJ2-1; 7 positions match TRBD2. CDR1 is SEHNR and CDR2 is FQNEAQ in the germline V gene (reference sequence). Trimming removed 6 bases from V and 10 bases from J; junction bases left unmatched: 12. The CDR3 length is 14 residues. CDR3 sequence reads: CASRPLGGTNEQFF. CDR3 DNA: TGTGCCAGCAGACCACTGGGGGGGACTAACGAGCAGTTCTTC. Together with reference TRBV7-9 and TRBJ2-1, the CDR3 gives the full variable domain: DTGVSQNPRHKITKRGQNVTFRCDPISEHNRLYWYRQTLGQGPEFLTYFQNEAQLEKSRLLSDRFSAERPKGSFSTLEIQRTEQGDSAMYLCASRPLGGTNEQFFGPGTRLTVL.

CDR3 bases: TGTGCCAGCAGTGGACAGGGAGGAGAGACCCAGTACTTC. Translation: CASSGQGGETQYF. The rearrangement joins TRBV27 to TRBJ2-5, with TRBD1 matching over 8 bases. The V segment lost 5 bases and the J segment 4 bases; nucleotides outside the gene matches: 3. CDR3 length: 13 residues. Germline CDR1 is MNHEY and CDR2 is SMNVEV (reference sequence).

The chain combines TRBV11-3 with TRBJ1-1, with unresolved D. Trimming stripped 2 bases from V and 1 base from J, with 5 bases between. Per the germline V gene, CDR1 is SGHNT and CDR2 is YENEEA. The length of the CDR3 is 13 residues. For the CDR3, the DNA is TGTGCCAGCAGCTTATACAGGAACACTGAAGCTTTCTTT. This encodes CASSLYRNTEAFF.

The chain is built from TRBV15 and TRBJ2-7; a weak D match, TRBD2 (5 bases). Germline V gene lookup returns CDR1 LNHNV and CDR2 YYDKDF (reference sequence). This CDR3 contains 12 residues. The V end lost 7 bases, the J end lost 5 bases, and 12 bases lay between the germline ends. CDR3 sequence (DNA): TGTGCCACCACGGACTTGTCCAACGAGCAGTACTTC. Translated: CATTDLSNEQYF.

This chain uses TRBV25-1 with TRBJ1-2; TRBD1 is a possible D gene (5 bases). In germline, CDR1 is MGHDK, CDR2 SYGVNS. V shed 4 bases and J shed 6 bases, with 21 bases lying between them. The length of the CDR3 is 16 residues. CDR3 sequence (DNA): TGTGCCAGCAGTGCCCCAGGACGTTGGGGGTTGGATGGCTACACCTTC. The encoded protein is CASSAPGRWGLDGYTF.

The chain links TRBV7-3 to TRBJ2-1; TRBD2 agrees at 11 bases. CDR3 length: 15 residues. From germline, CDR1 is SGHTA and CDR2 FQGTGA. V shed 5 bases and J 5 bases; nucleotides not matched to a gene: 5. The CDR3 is CASSAGLAGHNEQFF. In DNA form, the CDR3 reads TGTGCCAGCAGCGCAGGACTAGCGGGCCACAATGAGCAGTTCTTC.

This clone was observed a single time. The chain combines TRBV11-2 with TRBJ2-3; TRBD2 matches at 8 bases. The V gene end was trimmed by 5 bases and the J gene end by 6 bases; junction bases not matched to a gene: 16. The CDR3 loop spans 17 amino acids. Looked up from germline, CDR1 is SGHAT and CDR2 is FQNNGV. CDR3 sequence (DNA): TGTGCCAGCAGCACAGGTCTTGGCGGGAGGTCGCGGGATACGCAGTATTTT. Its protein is CASSTGLGGRSRDTQYF.

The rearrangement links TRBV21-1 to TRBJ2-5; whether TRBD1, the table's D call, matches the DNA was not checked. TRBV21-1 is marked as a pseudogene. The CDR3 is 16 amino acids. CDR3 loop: CASSLVWTGLVKTQYF. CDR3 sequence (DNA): TGTGCCAGCAGCCTTGTGTGGACAGGGCTGGTTAAGACCCAGTACTTC.

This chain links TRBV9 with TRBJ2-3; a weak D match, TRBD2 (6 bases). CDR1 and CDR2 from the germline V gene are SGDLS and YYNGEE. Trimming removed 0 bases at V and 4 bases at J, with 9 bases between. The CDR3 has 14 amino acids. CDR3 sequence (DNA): TGTGCCAGCAGCGTAGGGTGGGGGGCAGATACGCAGTATTTT. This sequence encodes CASSVGWGADTQYF.

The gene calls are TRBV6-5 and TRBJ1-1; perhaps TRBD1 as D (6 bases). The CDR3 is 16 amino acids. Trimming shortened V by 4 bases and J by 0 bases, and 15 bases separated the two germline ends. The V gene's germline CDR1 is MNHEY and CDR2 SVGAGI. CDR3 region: CASSSGTGIMNTEAFF. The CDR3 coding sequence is TGTGCCAGCAGTTCGGGAACAGGGATTATGAACACTGAAGCTTTCTTT.

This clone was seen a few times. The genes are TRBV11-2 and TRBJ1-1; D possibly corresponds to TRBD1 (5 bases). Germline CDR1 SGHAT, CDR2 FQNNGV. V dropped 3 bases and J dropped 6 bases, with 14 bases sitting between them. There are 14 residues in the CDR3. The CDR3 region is CASSLTVPKPEAFF. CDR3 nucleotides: TGTGCCAGCAGCTTGACAGTCCCCAAGCCTGAAGCTTTCTTT.

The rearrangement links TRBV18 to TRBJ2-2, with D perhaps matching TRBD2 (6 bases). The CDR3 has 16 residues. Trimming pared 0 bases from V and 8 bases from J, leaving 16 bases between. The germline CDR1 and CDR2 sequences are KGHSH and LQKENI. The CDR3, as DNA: TGTGCCAGCTCACCACCGGAGGGTGTTCGGGATGGGGAGCTGTTTTTT. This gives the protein CASSPPEGVRDGELFF.

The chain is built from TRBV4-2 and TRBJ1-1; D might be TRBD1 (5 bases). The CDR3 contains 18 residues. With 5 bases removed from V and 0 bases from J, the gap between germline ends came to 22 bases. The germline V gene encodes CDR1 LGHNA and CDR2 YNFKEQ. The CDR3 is CASSLRTGTDGLNTEAFF. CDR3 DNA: TGTGCCAGCAGCTTACGAACCGGGACGGACGGTTTGAACACTGAAGCTTTCTTT.